The clone carrying this T cell receptor (beta chain) was seen repeatedly, ten times or more. Its antigen remains unknown. This sample is part of a study of response to subunit inactivated influenza vaccine. Findings of the study overall: After each seasonal influenza vaccination, few new T cells are recruited, the authors suggested.

This CDR3 contains 14 residues. The V and J ends lost 5 bases and 3 bases respectively, with 10 bases between them. TCRdb re-derived calls from the RT-PCR reads in MiXCR, one entry per CDR3 protein. The data contain roughly 630,000 distinct CDR3 sequences, 14% of them singletons. The TCR comes from a man aged 45-65 years who received an inactivated influenza vaccine. Sequenced here: PBMCs from blood, sampled less than 15 days before vaccination. The V gene is TRBV12-3 or TRBV12-4, the J gene TRBJ2-2; D call uncertain. CDR3 protein: CASSPVSDTGELFF. In DNA form, the CDR3 reads TGTGCCAGCAGTCCCGTCTCGGACACCGGGGAGCTGTTTTTT.